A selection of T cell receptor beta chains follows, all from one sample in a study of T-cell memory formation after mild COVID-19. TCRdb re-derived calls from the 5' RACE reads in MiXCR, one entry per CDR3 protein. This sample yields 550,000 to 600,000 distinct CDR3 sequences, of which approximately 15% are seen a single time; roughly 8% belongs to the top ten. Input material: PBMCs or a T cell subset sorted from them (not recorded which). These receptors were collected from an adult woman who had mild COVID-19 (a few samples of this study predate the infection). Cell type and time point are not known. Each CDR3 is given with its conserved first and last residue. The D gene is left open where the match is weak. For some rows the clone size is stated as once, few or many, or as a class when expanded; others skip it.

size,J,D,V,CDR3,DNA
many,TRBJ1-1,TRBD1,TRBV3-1,CASSQGDRGSEAFF,TGTGCCAGCAGCCAGGGGGACAGGGGATCTGAAGCTTTCTTT
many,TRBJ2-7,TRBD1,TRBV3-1,CASSQNSAGGEQYF,TGTGCCAGCAGCCAGAATAGCGCAGGGGGCGAGCAGTACTTC
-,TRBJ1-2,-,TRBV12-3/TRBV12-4,CASSSELDRTYTF,TGTGCCAGCAGTTCTGAACTGGACAGAACCTACACCTTC
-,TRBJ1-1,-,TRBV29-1,CSVEKVVGTEAFF,TGCAGCGTTGAAAAGGTGGTGGGGACTGAAGCTTTCTTT
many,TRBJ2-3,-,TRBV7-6,CASSLARSLTDTQYF,TGTGCCAGCAGCTTAGCGCGGAGCCTCACAGATACGCAGTATTTT
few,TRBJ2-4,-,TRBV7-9,CASNILGLGYF,TGTGCCAGCAATATCTTAGGCCTCGGGTACTTC
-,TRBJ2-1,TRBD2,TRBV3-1,CASSQERASGRDEQFF,TGTGCCAGCAGCCAAGAGCGGGCTAGCGGGAGAGATGAGCAGTTCTTC
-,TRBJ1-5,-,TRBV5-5,CASSKQGGQNQPQHF,TGTGCCAGCAGCAAACAGGGAGGCCAGAATCAGCCCCAGCATTTT
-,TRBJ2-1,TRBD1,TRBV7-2,CASSSQPGQGAREQFF,TGTGCCAGCAGCTCCCAACCGGGACAGGGGGCGCGTGAGCAGTTCTTC
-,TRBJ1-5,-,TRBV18,CASSPPGAGPDQPQHF,TGTGCCAGCTCACCACCGGGGGCTGGGCCAGATCAGCCCCAGCATTTT